This T cell receptor beta chain was sequenced during a study of blood T cell repertoires in COVID-19. Germline V gives CDR1 SGHTA, CDR2 FQGNSA. The CDR3 covers 14 residues. Trimming took off 1 base at V and 8 bases at J, with 14 bases between the two ends. TCRdb's copy holds only in-frame clones and misses some; the assay was immunoSEQ multiplex PCR. The table has under 85,000 clones, approximately 87% seen once. The sample taken for sequencing was peripheral blood. This chain uses TRBV7-2 with TRBJ1-2, with TRBD1 as a possible D gene (5 bases). This TCR derives from an elderly man in a cohort sampled during active COVID-19. Here the CDR3 DNA reads TGTGCCAGCAGCTTAGGGGTGGCAGGGCAAGGCTACACCTTC. Protein: CASSLGVAGQGYTF. Filled out from reference TRBV7-2 and TRBJ1-2, the complete variable domain reads GAGVSQSPSNKVTEKGKDVELRCDPISGHTALYWYRQSLGQGLEFLIYFQGNSAPDKSGLPSDRFSAERTGGSVSTLTIQRTQQEDSAVYLCASSLGVAGQGYTFGSGTRLTVV.